These 18 T cell receptor beta chains originate from one sample sequenced in a study of blood T cells in healthy people across ages. A J-beta primer mix and a sample-barcoded 5' primer were used in a second PCR of about 7 to 12 cycles. TCRdb re-called the 5' RACE reads through MiXCR, storing one row per CDR3 protein. The data hold about 1.6 million distinct CDR3 sequences, with roughly 32% observed a single time. The sequenced sample was blood. The receptors come from a woman under 40 in good health.

This clonotype has just one count. The chain is built from TRBV5-1 and TRBJ2-5; 9 bases agree with TRBD1. The DNA end lines up better with TRBJ2-7; the J call may be wrong. This CDR3 is built from 15 residues. CDR1 and CDR2 from the germline V gene are SGHRS and YFSETQ. The CDR3 reads CASSLEGTGTDEQYF. The CDR3 DNA is TGCGCCAGCAGCTTGGAGGGGACAGGGACCGACGAGCAGTACTTC.

This clonotype has a count of ten or more. J is TRBJ2-7 and V is TRBV5-1; the match to TRBD1 covers 8 bases. V lost 4 bases to trimming and J lost 0 bases; unmatched junction nucleotides: 3. Germline assignment: CDR1 SGHRS and CDR2 YFSETQ. This CDR3 contains 14 residues. This chain's CDR3 is CASSPTGDSYEQYF. In DNA form, the CDR3 reads TGCGCCAGCAGCCCGACAGGGGACTCCTACGAGCAGTACTTC. The full variable domain, with the rest looked up from reference TRBV5-1 and TRBJ2-7, is KAGVTQTPRYLIKTRGQQVTLSCSPISGHRSVSWYQQTPGQGLQFLFEYFSETQRNKGNFPGRFSGRQFSNSRSEMNVSTLELGDSALYLCASSPTGDSYEQYFGPGTRLTVT.

This clonotype was counted between two and nine times. The rearrangement uses TRBV6-6 and TRBJ1-2, with D uncertain. CDR1 and CDR2 from the germline V gene are MNHNY and SVGAGI (reference sequence). The CDR3 has 14 amino acids. V lost 6 bases and J lost 7, with 18 bases in between. DNA of the CDR3: TGTGCCAGCAGCCCCACCGCCTCCGAGGGTGGCTACACCTTC. Translation: CASSPTASEGGYTF.

This clonotype has a handful of counts. This chain uses TRBV4-1 with TRBJ2-3; TRBD1 aligns across 8 bases. V lost 0 bases to trimming and J lost 7 bases; unmatched junction nucleotides: 3. The germline V gene has CDR1 MGHRA and CDR2 YSYEKL. This CDR3 contains 14 residues. The CDR3 reads CASSQDTGGNTQYF. The CDR3, as DNA: TGCGCCAGCAGCCAAGATACAGGGGGGAATACGCAGTATTTT.

In this sample, this clonotype turned up a few times. The chain is built from TRBV6-6 and TRBJ2-5; 9 bases align to TRBD2. J was trimmed by 4 bases and V by 9 bases; bases with no gene match: 9. CDR1 is MNHNY and CDR2 is SVGAGI in the germline V gene (reference sequence). CDR3 length: 14 residues. The CDR3 protein is CASGGRAPVETQYF. The CDR3 coding sequence is TGTGCCAGTGGCGGGAGGGCCCCTGTAGAGACCCAGTACTTC.

The chain employs TRBV29-1 and TRBJ2-5, with a tentative D call TRBD2 (5 bases). Germline V gives CDR1 SQVTM, CDR2 ANQGSEA. This CDR3 has 12 residues. For the CDR3, the DNA is TGCAGGGGGTCTAAGGTGGGAGTGACCCAGTACTTC. Its protein is CRGSKVGVTQYF.

The chain recombines TRBV18 with TRBJ2-7; 12 nucleotides agree with TRBD2. V was pared by 1 base and J by 3 bases, with 1 base of the junction left unmatched. There are 15 residues in the CDR3. CDR1 is KGHSH, CDR2 LQKENI, per germline. DNA of the CDR3: TGTGCCAGCTCACCACAACTAGCGGGAGGCTACGAGCAGTACTTC. Encoded protein: CASSPQLAGGYEQYF.

On this clonotype: A read error may produce the germline difference seen at one junction end. CDR3 protein: CASSSTGIGSYEQCF. The CDR3 nucleotides read TGTGCCAGCAGTAGTACAGGTATCGGGTCCTACGAGCAGTGCTTC. The chain combines TRBV28 with TRBJ2-7; TRBD1 might be the D (5 bases). Germline lookup yields CDR1 MDHEN and CDR2 SYDVKM. The CDR3 sequence is 15 residues long.

This clonotype was observed a few times. J is TRBJ1-2 and V is TRBV12-3 or TRBV12-4; 10 nucleotides line up with TRBD1. This CDR3 contains 16 residues. J gave up 8 bases and V 0 bases, and 9 bases lay outside the gene matches. CDR3 in amino acids: CASSLATGGRRSGYTF. CDR3 in DNA: TGTGCCAGCAGTTTAGCGACAGGGGGCAGGAGAAGCGGCTACACCTTC.

The sample holds a few counts of this clonotype. The chain joins TRBV11-2 to TRBJ2-1; TRBD2 aligns across 12 bases. This CDR3 comprises 15 residues. The germline CDR1 and CDR2 sequences are SGHAT and FQNNGV. V dropped 5 bases and J dropped 7; count of bases not matched to a gene: 6. CDR3: CASSPRGTSGNEQFF. For the CDR3, the DNA is TGTGCCAGCAGCCCGAGGGGGACTAGCGGGAATGAGCAGTTCTTC.

This chain links TRBV20-1 with TRBJ1-2; TRBD1 is a possible D gene (6 bases). There are 14 residues in the CDR3. Germline CDR1 reads DFQATT; CDR2 reads SNEGSKA (reference sequence). Trimming took off 3 bases at V and 5 bases at J, with 16 bases between the two ends. In nucleotides, the CDR3 is TGCAGTGCTAGCACCCCGGGGGCAGCTTATGGCTACACCTTC. Protein sequence: CSASTPGAAYGYTF.

The rearrangement links TRBV4-1 to TRBJ1-4; 9 nucleotides align to TRBD1. The CDR3 sequence is 18 residues long. V dropped 1 base and J dropped 3; count of bases not matched to a gene: 9. CDR1 and CDR2 (germline): MGHRA, YSYEKL. The CDR3: CASSQGVRWDRANEKLFF. The DNA for the CDR3 is TGCGCCAGCAGCCAAGGTGTACGTTGGGACAGGGCTAATGAAAAACTGTTTTTT.

Regarding this clonotype: Germline is not matched at one junction end, which may reflect a read error. The chain uses TRBV27 and TRBJ2-7; D gene ambiguous. The germline V gene has CDR1 MNHEY and CDR2 SMNVEV (reference sequence). The CDR3 covers 15 residues. The CDR3 spells CASSLLARTSYKQYF. CDR3 DNA sequence: TGTGCCAGCAGTTTATTAGCCAGGACCTCCTACAAGCAGTACTTC.

V gene TRBV2 combines with J gene TRBJ2-7; D may be TRBD1 or TRBD2 (6 bases each). The J call may be mistaken, given a closer DNA end match to TRBJ2-5. This CDR3 region has 15 residues. Looked up from germline, CDR1 is SNHLY and CDR2 is FYNNEI. CDR3 amino acids: CASSDLRGLGETQYF. The CDR3 nucleotides read TGTGCCAGCAGTGATTTACGGGGGCTAGGGGAGACCCAGTACTTC.

This chain joins TRBV29-1 and TRBJ2-1; possibly TRBD2 for D (6 bases). The CDR3 runs to 12 residues. CDR1 SQVTM and CDR2 ANQGSEA come from the germline V gene. Trimming stripped 7 bases from V and 2 bases from J, with 9 bases between. The CDR3 region is CSGREPYNEQFF. Written as DNA, the CDR3 is TGCAGCGGGAGGGAGCCCTACAATGAGCAGTTCTTC.

There are a few counts of this clonotype. The chain has TRBV5-1 and TRBJ1-2, with TRBD1 identical over 9 bases. J gave up 8 bases and V 4 bases, and 12 bases lay outside the gene matches. In germline, CDR1 is SGHRS, CDR2 YFSETQ. CDR3 length: 15 amino acids. As DNA, the CDR3 is TGCGCCAGCAGCGTACAAACAGGGGGCGGCCGGGGCTACACCTTC. It specifies CASSVQTGGGRGYTF.

This clonotype was seen a single time. The chain couples TRBV18 to TRBJ2-2; 9 bases match TRBD1. This CDR3 comprises 15 residues. V shed 4 bases, J shed 6 bases, and the junction held 6 bases outside the gene matches. Germline V gene lookup returns CDR1 KGHSH and CDR2 LQKENI. Written as DNA, the CDR3 is TGTGCCAGCTCACTTACAGGGGGCACGGCCGGGGAGCTGTTTTTT. This sequence encodes CASSLTGGTAGELFF.

V and J are TRBV6-1 and TRBJ1-5; D is undetermined. The CDR3 totals 13 residues. Germline V gene sequence: CDR1 MNHNS, CDR2 SASEGT. Trimming took off 7 bases at V and 3 bases at J, with 10 bases between the two ends. This CDR3 reads CASTSMANQPQHF. CDR3 coding DNA: TGTGCCAGCACGTCCATGGCCAATCAGCCCCAGCATTTT.